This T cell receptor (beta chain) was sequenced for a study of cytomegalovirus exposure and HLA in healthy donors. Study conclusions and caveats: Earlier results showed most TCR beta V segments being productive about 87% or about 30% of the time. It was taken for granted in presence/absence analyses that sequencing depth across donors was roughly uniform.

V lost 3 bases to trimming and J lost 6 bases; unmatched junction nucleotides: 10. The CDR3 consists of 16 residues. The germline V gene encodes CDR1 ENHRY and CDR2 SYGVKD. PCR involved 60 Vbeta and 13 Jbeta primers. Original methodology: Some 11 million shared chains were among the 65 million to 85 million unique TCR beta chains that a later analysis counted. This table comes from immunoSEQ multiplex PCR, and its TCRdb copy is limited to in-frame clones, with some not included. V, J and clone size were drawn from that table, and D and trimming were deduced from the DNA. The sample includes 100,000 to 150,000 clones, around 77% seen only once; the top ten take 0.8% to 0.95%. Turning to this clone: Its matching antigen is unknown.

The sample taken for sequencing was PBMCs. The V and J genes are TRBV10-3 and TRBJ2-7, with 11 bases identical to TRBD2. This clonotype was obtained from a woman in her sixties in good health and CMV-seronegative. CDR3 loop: CAISDVSTSGTAEQYF. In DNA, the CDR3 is TGTGCCATCAGTGACGTTTCGACTAGCGGGACTGCCGAGCAGTACTTC.